This T cell receptor beta chain stems from a study of response to subunit inactivated influenza vaccine. Regarding the study as a whole: Authors proposed each seasonal influenza vaccination draws in few new T cells.

V lost 0 bases and J 4 bases, leaving 13 bases between the germline ends. CDR1 SGHRS and CDR2 YFSETQ come from the germline V gene. This CDR3 has 15 amino acids. In TCRdb, the RT-PCR reads were re-called with MiXCR into one record per CDR3 protein. The sample lists about 650,000 distinct CDR3 sequences, approximately 15% seen once, with roughly 12% in the top ten. For this clonotype: Its target is unknown.

The material sequenced was PBMCs from blood, taken 11 to 12 days after vaccination. The clonotype was recovered from a man aged 45-65 years who received an inactivated influenza vaccine. This chain uses TRBV5-1 with TRBJ1-1; tentatively, D is TRBD1 (5 bases). The CDR3 region is CASSLGGDGGTEAFF. CDR3 bases: TGCGCCAGCAGCTTGGGGGGGGACGGGGGCACTGAAGCTTTCTTT.